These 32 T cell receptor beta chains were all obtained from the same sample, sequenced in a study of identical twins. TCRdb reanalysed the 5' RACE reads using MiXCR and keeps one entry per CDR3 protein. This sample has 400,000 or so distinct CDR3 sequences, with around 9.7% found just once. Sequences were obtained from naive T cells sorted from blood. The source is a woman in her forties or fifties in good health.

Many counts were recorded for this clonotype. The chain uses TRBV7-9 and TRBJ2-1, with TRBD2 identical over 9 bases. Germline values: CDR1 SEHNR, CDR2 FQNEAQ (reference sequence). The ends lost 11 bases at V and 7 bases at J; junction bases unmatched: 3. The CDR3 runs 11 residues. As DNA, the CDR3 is TGTGCCTTAGCGGGAGTAAATGAGCAGTTCTTC. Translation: CALAGVNEQFF.

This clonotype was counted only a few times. The CDR3 DNA reads TGTGCCAGCAGCACGAGGCGAACTGAAGCTTTCTTT. Encoded protein: CASSTRRTEAFF. The chain has TRBV11-2 and TRBJ1-1; D call uncertain. This CDR3 spans 12 amino acids. Germline V gives CDR1 SGHAT, CDR2 FQNNGV. Between the trimmed V and J ends, which lost 5 bases and 5 bases, there was a span of 9 bases.

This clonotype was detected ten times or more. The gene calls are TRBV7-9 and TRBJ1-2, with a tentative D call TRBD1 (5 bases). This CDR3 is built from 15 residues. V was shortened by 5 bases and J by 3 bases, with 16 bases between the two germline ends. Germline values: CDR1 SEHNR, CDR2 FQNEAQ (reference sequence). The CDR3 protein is CASSPVGETDYGYTF. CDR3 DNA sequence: TGTGCCAGCAGCCCCGTGGGGGAGACGGACTATGGCTACACCTTC.

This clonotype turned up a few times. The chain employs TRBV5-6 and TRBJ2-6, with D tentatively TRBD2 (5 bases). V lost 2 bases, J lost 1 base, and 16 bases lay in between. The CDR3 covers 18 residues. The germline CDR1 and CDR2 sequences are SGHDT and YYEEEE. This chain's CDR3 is CASSFPAGTLSGANVLTF. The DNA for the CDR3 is TGTGCCAGCAGCTTCCCGGCGGGTACCTTATCTGGGGCCAACGTCCTGACTTTC.

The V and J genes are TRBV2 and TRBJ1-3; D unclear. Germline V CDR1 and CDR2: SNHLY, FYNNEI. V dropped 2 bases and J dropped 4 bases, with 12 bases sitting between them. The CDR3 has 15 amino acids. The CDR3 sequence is CASSEMSGAGNTIYF. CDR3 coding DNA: TGTGCCAGCAGTGAAATGAGTGGAGCCGGAAACACCATATATTTT. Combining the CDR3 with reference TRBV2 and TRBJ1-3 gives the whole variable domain EPEVTQTPSHQVTQMGQEVILRCVPISNHLYFYWYRQILGQKVEFLVSFYNNEISEKSEIFDDQFSVERPDGSNFTLKIRSTKLEDSAMYFCASSEMSGAGNTIYFGEGSWLTVV.

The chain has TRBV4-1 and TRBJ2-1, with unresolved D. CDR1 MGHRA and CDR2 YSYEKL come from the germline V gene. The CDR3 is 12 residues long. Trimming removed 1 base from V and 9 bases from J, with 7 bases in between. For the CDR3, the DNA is TGCGCCAGCAGCCAAGGGTCTACTGAGCAGTTCTTC. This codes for CASSQGSTEQFF.

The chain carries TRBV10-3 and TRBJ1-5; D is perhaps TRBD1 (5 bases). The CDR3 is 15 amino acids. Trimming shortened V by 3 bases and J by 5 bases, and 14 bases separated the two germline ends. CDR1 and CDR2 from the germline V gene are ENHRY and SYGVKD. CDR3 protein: CAISDQGESHQPQHF. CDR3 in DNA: TGTGCCATCAGTGACCAGGGTGAGTCCCATCAGCCCCAGCATTTT.

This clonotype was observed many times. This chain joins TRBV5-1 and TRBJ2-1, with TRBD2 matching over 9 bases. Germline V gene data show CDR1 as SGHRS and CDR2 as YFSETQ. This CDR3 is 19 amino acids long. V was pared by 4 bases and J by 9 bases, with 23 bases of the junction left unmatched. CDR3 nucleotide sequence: TGCGCCAGCAGCCCGCGTACCCCGAACATAGCGGGAGTAAATGGTGAGCAGTTCTTC. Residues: CASSPRTPNIAGVNGEQFF.

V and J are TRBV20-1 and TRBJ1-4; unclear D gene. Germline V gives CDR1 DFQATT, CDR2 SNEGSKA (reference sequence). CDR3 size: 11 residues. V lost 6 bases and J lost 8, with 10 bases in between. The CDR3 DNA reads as TGCAGTGCCCCTCGGGGAGAAAAACTGTTTTTT. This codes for CSAPRGEKLFF.

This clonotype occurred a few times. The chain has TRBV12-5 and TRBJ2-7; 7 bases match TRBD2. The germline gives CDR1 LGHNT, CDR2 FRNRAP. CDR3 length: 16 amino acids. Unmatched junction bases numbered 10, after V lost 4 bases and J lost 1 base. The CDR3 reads CASGSHRAGVSYEQYV. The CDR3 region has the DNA TGTGCTAGTGGTTCCCACCGGGCGGGGGTGTCCTACGAGCAGTACGTC.

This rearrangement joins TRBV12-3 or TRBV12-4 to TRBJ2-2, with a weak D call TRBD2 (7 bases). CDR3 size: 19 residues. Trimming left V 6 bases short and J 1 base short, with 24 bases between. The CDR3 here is CASSTNLPQGGRNTGELFF. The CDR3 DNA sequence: TGTGCCAGCAGCACCAACCTCCCACAGGGAGGGAGGAACACCGGGGAGCTGTTTTTT.

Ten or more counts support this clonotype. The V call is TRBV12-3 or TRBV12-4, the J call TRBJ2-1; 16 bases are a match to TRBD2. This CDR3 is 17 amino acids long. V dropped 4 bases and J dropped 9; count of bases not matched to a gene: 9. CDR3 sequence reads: CASSSDAGTSGRGEQFF. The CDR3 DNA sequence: TGTGCCAGCAGTTCCGATGCCGGGACTAGCGGGAGGGGTGAGCAGTTCTTC.

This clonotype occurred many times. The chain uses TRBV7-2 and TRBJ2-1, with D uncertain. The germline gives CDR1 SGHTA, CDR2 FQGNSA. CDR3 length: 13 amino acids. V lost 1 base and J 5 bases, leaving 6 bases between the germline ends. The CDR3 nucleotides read TGTGCCAGCAGCTTAGGCATCAACAATGAGCAGTTCTTC. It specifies CASSLGINNEQFF.

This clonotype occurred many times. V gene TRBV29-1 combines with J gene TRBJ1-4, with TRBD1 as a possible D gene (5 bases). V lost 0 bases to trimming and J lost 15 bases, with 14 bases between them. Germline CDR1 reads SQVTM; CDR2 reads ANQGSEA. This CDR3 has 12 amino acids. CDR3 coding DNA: TGCAGCGTTGAAGATCGAGGGGAGGCAATGTTTTTT. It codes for CSVEDRGEAMFF.

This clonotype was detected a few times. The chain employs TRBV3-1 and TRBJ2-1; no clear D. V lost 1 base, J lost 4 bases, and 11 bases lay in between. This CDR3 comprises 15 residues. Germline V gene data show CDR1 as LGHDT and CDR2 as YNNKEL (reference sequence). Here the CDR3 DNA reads TGTGCCAGCAGCCAAGGAGTTAGGCCGTACAATGAGCAGTTCTTC. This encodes CASSQGVRPYNEQFF.

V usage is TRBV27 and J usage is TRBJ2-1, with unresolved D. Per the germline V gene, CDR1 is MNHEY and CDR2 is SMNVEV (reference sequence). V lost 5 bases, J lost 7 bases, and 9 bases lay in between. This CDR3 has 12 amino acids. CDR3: CASSMGKNEQFF. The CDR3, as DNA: TGTGCCAGCAGTATGGGAAAGAATGAGCAGTTCTTC.

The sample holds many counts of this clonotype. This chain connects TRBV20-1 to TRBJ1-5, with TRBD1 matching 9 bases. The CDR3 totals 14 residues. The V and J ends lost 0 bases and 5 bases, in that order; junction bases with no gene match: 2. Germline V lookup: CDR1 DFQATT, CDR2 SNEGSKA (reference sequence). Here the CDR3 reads CSAREGQGDQPQHF. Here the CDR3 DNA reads TGCAGTGCTAGAGAGGGACAGGGAGATCAGCCCCAGCATTTT.

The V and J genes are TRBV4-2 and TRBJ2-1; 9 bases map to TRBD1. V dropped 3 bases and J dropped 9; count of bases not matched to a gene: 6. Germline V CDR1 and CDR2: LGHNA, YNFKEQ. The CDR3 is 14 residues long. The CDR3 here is CASSQVGQGGEQFF. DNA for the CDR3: TGTGCCAGCAGCCAGGTGGGACAGGGAGGTGAGCAGTTCTTC.

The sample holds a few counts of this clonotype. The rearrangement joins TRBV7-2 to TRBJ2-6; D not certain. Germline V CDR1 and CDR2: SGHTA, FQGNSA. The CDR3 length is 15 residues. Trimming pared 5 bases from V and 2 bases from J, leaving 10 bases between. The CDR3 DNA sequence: TGTGCCAGCAGCCCTACAGTGCCTGGGGCCAACGTCCTGACTTTC. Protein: CASSPTVPGANVLTF.

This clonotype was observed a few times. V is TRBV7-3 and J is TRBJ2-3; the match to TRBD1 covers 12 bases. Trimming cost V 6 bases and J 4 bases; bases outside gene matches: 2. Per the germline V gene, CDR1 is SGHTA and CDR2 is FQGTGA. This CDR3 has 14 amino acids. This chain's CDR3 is CASSGTGGPDTQYF. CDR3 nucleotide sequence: TGTGCCAGCAGTGGGACAGGGGGCCCAGATACGCAGTATTTT.

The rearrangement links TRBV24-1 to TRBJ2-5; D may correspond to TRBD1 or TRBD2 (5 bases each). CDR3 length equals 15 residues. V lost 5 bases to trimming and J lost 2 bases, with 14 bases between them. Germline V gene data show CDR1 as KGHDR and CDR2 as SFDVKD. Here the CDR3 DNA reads TGTGCCACCAGTGGTGGCCGGGACGGACAAGAGACCCAGTACTTC. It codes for CATSGGRDGQETQYF.

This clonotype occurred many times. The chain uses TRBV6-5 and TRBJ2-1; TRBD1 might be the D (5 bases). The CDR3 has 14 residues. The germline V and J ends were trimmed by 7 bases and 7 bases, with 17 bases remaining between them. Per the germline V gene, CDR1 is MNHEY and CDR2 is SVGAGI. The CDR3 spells CASNRGRSTNEQFF. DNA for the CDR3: TGTGCCAGCAATAGGGGCAGATCCACGAATGAGCAGTTCTTC.

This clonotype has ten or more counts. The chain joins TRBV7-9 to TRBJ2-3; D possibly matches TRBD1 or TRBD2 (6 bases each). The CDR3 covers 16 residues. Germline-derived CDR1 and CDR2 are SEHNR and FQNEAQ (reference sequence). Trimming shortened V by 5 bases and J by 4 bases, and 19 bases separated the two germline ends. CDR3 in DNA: TGTGCCAGCAGCAGGGACTCACAGGGTCGCTCAGATACGCAGTATTTT. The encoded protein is CASSRDSQGRSDTQYF. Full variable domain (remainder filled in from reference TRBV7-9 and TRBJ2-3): DTGVSQNPRHKITKRGQNVTFRCDPISEHNRLYWYRQTLGQGPEFLTYFQNEAQLEKSRLLSDRFSAERPKGSFSTLEIQRTEQGDSAMYLCASSRDSQGRSDTQYFGPGTRLTVL.

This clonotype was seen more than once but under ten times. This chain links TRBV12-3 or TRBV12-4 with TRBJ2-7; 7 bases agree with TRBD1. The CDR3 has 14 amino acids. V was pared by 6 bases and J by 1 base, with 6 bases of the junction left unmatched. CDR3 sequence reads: CASRPGQHSYEQYF. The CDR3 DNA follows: TGTGCCAGCAGACCGGGACAGCATTCCTACGAGCAGTACTTC.

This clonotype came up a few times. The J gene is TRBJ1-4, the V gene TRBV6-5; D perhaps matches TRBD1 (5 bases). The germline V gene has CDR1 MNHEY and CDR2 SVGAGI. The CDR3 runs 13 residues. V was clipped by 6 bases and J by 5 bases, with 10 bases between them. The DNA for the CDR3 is TGTGCCAGCAGGGGGGGGGGAAATGAAAAACTGTTTTTT. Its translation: CASRGGGNEKLFF.

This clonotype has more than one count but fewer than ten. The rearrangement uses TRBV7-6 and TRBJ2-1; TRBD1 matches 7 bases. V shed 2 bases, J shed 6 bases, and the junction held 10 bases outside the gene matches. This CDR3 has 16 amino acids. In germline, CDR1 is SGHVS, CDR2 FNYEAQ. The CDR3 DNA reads TGTGCCAGCAGCTTAATAACAGGGGCCCCTTCCAATGAGCAGTTCTTC. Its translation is CASSLITGAPSNEQFF.

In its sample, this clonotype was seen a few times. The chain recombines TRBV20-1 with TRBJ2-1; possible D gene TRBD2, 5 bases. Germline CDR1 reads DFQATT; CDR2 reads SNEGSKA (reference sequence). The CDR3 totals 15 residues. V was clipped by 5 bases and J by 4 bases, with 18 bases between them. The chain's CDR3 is CSASVYGGKYNEQFF. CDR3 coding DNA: TGCAGTGCTTCGGTTTATGGAGGCAAATACAATGAGCAGTTCTTC.

DNA of the CDR3: TGTGCCAGCAGAAAAACAGGGGGCAAGGATCAAAAGACCCAGTACTTC. As protein: CASRKTGGKDQKTQYF. V and J are TRBV7-2 and TRBJ2-5; TRBD1 matches at 9 bases. V lost 6 bases, J lost 6 bases, and 14 bases stayed unmatched. CDR3 length equals 16 residues. Germline loops: CDR1 SGHTA, CDR2 FQGNSA.

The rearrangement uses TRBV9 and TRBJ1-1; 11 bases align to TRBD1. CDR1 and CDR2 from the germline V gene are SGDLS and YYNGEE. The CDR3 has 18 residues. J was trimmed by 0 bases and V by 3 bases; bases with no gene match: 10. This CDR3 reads CASSAPRDRGILNTEAFF. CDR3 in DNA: TGTGCCAGCAGCGCGCCAAGGGACAGGGGGATTCTGAACACTGAAGCTTTCTTT. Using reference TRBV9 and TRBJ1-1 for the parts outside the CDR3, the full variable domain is DSGVTQTPKHLITATGQRVTLRCSPRSGDLSVYWYQQSLDQGLQFLIQYYNGEERAKGNILERFSAQQFPDLHSELNLSSLELGDSALYFCASSAPRDRGILNTEAFFGQGTRLTVV.

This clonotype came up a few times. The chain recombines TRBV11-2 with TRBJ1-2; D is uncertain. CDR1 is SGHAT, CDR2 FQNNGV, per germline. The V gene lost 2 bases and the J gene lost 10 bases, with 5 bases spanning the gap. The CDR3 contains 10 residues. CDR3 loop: CASSLQSYTF. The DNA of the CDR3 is TGTGCCAGCAGCTTACAGTCCTACACCTTC.

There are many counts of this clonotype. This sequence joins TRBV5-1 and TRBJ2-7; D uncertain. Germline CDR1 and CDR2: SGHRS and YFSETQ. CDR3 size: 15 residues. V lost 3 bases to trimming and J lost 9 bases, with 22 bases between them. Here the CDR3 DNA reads TGCGCCAGCAGCTCTGACCTCATGGTGGTCGTGGGGCAGTACGTC. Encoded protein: CASSSDLMVVVGQYV.

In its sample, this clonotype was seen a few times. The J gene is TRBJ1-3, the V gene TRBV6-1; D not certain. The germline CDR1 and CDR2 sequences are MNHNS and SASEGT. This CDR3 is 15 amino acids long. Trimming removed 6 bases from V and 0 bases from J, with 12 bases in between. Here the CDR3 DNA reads TGTGCCAGCAGCCAAGAAAGACGCTCTGGAAACACCATATATTTT. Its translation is CASSQERRSGNTIYF.